What follows are 24 T cell receptor beta chains derived from one specimen sequenced in a study of identical twins. TCRdb processed the 5' RACE reads anew with MiXCR; each CDR3 protein has one entry. This table has fewer than 250,000 distinct CDR3 sequences, approximately 7% appearing once. The sample was also reused in another study, on yellow fever vaccine responses in identical twins.

The sequenced sample consisted of memory (CD45RO+) T cells sorted from blood. All receptors derive from a young woman in good health.

V is TRBV28 and J is TRBJ2-7; 7 bases match TRBD1. Germline V lookup: CDR1 MDHEN, CDR2 SYDVKM. This CDR3 is built from 14 residues. Germline trimming cut 6 bases from V and 5 bases from J; bases unmatched to any gene: 10. The CDR3 nucleotides are TGTGCCAGCAGCGGACAGGAAGAGGTGGACGAGCAGTACTTC. It is translated as CASSGQEEVDEQYF.

V usage is TRBV27 and J usage is TRBJ1-1, with TRBD1 matching 8 bases. V lost 3 bases, J lost 1 base, and 4 bases stayed unmatched. CDR1 is MNHEY and CDR2 is SMNVEV in the germline V gene (reference sequence). The CDR3 extends over 15 amino acids. The CDR3 sequence is CASSLPDRGNTEAFF. The CDR3 DNA follows: TGTGCCAGCAGTTTGCCAGACAGGGGGAACACTGAAGCTTTCTTT.

There are a few counts of this clonotype. The chain uses TRBV5-1 and TRBJ2-2; D remains ambiguous. The CDR3 covers 12 residues. V lost 0 bases, J lost 6 bases, and 3 bases lay in between. Looked up from germline, CDR1 is SGHRS and CDR2 is YFSETQ. The CDR3 region has the DNA TGCGCCAGCAGCTTGGTCCCCGGGGAGCTGTTTTTT. Protein: CASSLVPGELFF.

The J gene is TRBJ2-7, the V gene TRBV5-1, with D unclear. CDR3 length equals 13 residues. Trimming took 3 bases from V and 0 from J, leaving 7 bases between them. Germline V gene sequence: CDR1 SGHRS, CDR2 YFSETQ. The CDR3 loop reads CASSWVSSYEQYF. CDR3 nucleotides: TGCGCCAGCAGCTGGGTTAGCTCCTACGAGCAGTACTTC.

This sequence joins TRBV3-1 and TRBJ2-7, with D perhaps given as TRBD1 or TRBD2 (5 bases each). The V gene lost 0 bases and the J gene lost 0 bases, with 9 bases spanning the gap. CDR1 LGHDT and CDR2 YNNKEL come from the germline V gene (reference sequence). The CDR3 extends over 15 amino acids. Written as DNA, the CDR3 is TGTGCCAGCAGCCAAGACGCAGGGAGCTCCTACGAGCAGTACTTC. It is translated as CASSQDAGSSYEQYF.

The table lists this clonotype with many counts. This sequence joins TRBV14 and TRBJ2-4, with unresolved D. This CDR3 is 15 amino acids long. The V gene's germline CDR1 is SGHDN and CDR2 FVKESK. Deletions cut 0 bases from V and 9 bases from J, with 15 bases between. The CDR3, as DNA: TGTGCCAGCAGCCAAGATCATTTGCAGTTCGGCATTCAGTACTTC. Translating gives CASSQDHLQFGIQYF.

This clonotype was observed a few times. Here the CDR3 reads CASGSGLNTEAFF. The DNA of the CDR3 is TGTGCCAGCGGTTCGGGGCTGAACACTGAAGCTTTCTTT. The V call is TRBV12-3 or TRBV12-4, the J call TRBJ1-1, with a weak D call TRBD1 (5 bases). Between the trimmed V and J ends, which lost 8 bases and 0 bases, there was a span of 10 bases. The CDR3 totals 13 residues.

This clonotype was counted between two and nine times. This chain uses TRBV4-1 with TRBJ2-1; the match to TRBD2 covers 7 bases. J gave up 7 bases and V 7 bases, and 13 bases lay outside the gene matches. There are 15 residues in the CDR3. In germline, CDR1 is MGHRA, CDR2 YSYEKL. This CDR3 reads CASTAGGRLVNEQFF. CDR3 in DNA: TGCGCCAGCACCGCTGGCGGGAGATTGGTTAATGAGCAGTTCTTC.

This chain uses TRBV2 with TRBJ1-5, with D perhaps matching TRBD1 (5 bases). The germline V gene has CDR1 SNHLY and CDR2 FYNNEI. The CDR3 length is 16 residues. Trimming pared 3 bases from V and 1 base from J, leaving 13 bases between. Here the CDR3 DNA reads TGTGCCAGCAGTGATGGGCAGGGTTTGAGCAATCAGCCCCAGCATTTT. Encoded protein: CASSDGQGLSNQPQHF.

The chain employs TRBV20-1 and TRBJ2-1; 12 nucleotides agree with TRBD2. The junction had 9 bases not matched to a gene; V was cut back by 7 bases and J by 5 bases. This CDR3 is 15 amino acids long. From germline, CDR1 is DFQATT and CDR2 SNEGSKA (reference sequence). This CDR3 is CSGLAGGGGNNEQFF. The CDR3 DNA reads TGCAGTGGCCTAGCGGGAGGGGGAGGAAACAATGAGCAGTTCTTC.

This clonotype came up many times. CDR3 coding DNA: TGTGCCAGCAGTCCCCCGGGGAACTATGGCTACACCTTC. This gives the protein CASSPPGNYGYTF. This chain uses TRBV28 with TRBJ1-2; D is unresolved. The germline V and J ends were trimmed by 5 bases and 2 bases, with 9 bases remaining between them. Per germline, CDR1 MDHEN and CDR2 SYDVKM. This CDR3 is built from 13 residues.

This clonotype has ten or more counts. This chain uses TRBV24-1 with TRBJ1-1, with 7 bases matching TRBD1. Germline V gives CDR1 KGHDR, CDR2 SFDVKD. The CDR3 loop spans 14 amino acids. With 5 bases clipped from V and 6 bases from J, the junction kept 8 bases outside the gene matches. The CDR3 DNA reads as TGTGCCACCAGTGGAACAGGGGATGTTGCTGAAGCTTTCTTT. It translates to CATSGTGDVAEAFF.

This clonotype showed up just a few times. The chain couples TRBV7-3 to TRBJ2-3; D is perhaps TRBD1 or TRBD2 (5 bases each). This CDR3 is 13 amino acids long. CDR1 SGHTA and CDR2 FQGTGA come from the germline V gene. V was cut by 5 bases and J by 4 bases, with 10 bases left in between. For the CDR3, the DNA is TGTGCCAGCAGCGAGGGGCGGGCAGATACGCAGTATTTT. Translated, it gives CASSEGRADTQYF. Full variable domain (outside the CDR3, taken from reference TRBV7-3 and TRBJ2-3): GAGVSQTPSNKVTEKGKYVELRCDPISGHTALYWYRQSLGQGPEFLIYFQGTGAADDSGLPNDRFFAVRPEGSVSTLKIQRTERGDSAVYLCASSEGRADTQYFGPGTRLTVL.

The genes are TRBV9 and TRBJ2-6; a weak D match, TRBD1 (6 bases). The germline V gene encodes CDR1 SGDLS and CDR2 YYNGEE. V was cut by 0 bases and J by 2 bases, with 6 bases left in between. CDR3 length: 15 residues. The DNA for the CDR3 is TGTGCCAGCAGCGTAGACAGGGCTGGGGCCAACGTCCTGACTTTC. It encodes CASSVDRAGANVLTF.

This clonotype was detected ten times or more. The chain has TRBV11-2 and TRBJ2-3; D ambiguous. Germline values: CDR1 SGHAT, CDR2 FQNNGV. The CDR3 contains 15 residues. Trimming shortened V by 1 base and J by 3 bases, and 11 bases separated the two germline ends. CDR3 loop: CASSLVTEGTDTQYF. CDR3 sequence (DNA): TGTGCCAGCAGCTTAGTAACTGAAGGGACAGATACGCAGTATTTT.

This clonotype was counted only a few times. This chain uses TRBV6-1 with TRBJ1-6; D gene ambiguous. Germline V gives CDR1 MNHNS, CDR2 SASEGT. Between the trimmed V and J ends, which lost 6 bases and 6 bases, there was a span of 15 bases. This CDR3 is 15 amino acids long. CDR3: CASRRSGILNSPLHF. The CDR3 DNA reads as TGTGCCAGCAGGCGATCCGGGATACTTAATTCACCCCTCCACTTT.

The V call is TRBV4-1, the J call TRBJ2-5; possible D gene TRBD1, 6 bases. V shed 1 base and J shed 1 base, with 13 bases lying between them. CDR1 is MGHRA and CDR2 is YSYEKL in the germline V gene. This CDR3 has 16 amino acids. Here the CDR3 reads CASSQGSGTTQETQYF. The CDR3 nucleotides are TGCGCCAGCAGCCAAGGTTCGGGGACAACCCAAGAGACCCAGTACTTC.

The sample holds many counts of this clonotype. The junction departs from germline at one end; a sequencing error may be responsible. The V gene is TRBV7-9, the J gene TRBJ2-7; D possibly corresponds to TRBD2 (6 bases). CDR3 length: 14 residues. Germline V lookup: CDR1 SEHNR, CDR2 FQNEAQ (reference sequence). DNA for the CDR3: TGTGCCAGCAGTTTAGGGACTCCTCCCTACGAGCAGTACTTC. Residues: CASSLGTPPYEQYF.

In its sample, this clonotype was seen once. The J gene is TRBJ2-5, the V gene TRBV7-9; possible D gene TRBD1, 5 bases. The CDR3 sequence is 16 residues long. In germline, CDR1 is SEHNR, CDR2 FQNEAQ (reference sequence). The germline V and J ends were trimmed by 1 base and 1 base, with 13 bases remaining between them. DNA for the CDR3: TGTGCCAGCAGCTTAGGTTCGACAGTGACCCAAGAGACCCAGTACTTC. Protein: CASSLGSTVTQETQYF.

For this clonotype: A single base separates this from a much larger clone, so it may be a read error. The chain couples TRBV7-9 to TRBJ1-4; no clear D gene. The CDR3 spans 12 residues. The germline V gene has CDR1 SEHNR and CDR2 FQNEAQ (reference sequence). Written as DNA, the CDR3 is TGTGCCAGCAGCTTAGTTGATGAAAAACTGCTTTTT. It codes for CASSLVDEKLLF.

This clonotype was detected ten times or more. The rearrangement joins TRBV29-1 to TRBJ2-1; TRBD2 matches 12 bases. Germline lookup yields CDR1 SQVTM and CDR2 ANQGSEA. This CDR3 is 14 amino acids long. V trimming: 7 bases; J trimming: 9 bases; junction bases outside the gene matches: 10. The CDR3 DNA reads as TGCAGCGCTGTGCTAGCGGGGGGGCGTAGTGAGCAGTTCTTC. It translates to CSAVLAGGRSEQFF.

In this sample, this clonotype turned up a few times. This chain joins TRBV20-1 and TRBJ1-5; no definite D call. CDR3 length: 13 residues. Germline lookup yields CDR1 DFQATT and CDR2 SNEGSKA (reference sequence). The germline V and J ends were trimmed by 3 bases and 2 bases, with 8 bases remaining between them. DNA for the CDR3: TGCAGTGCTAGCCCAGACGGCAATCAGCCCCAGCATTTT. It translates to CSASPDGNQPQHF.

This clonotype appeared a few times. The chain has TRBV29-1 and TRBJ2-3; 15 bases match TRBD2. CDR3 length: 18 amino acids. Germline lookup yields CDR1 SQVTM and CDR2 ANQGSEA. The ends lost 1 base at V and 1 base at J; junction bases unmatched: 6. The CDR3 spells CSVEGGLAGGKGTDTQYF. The CDR3, as DNA: TGCAGCGTTGAAGGGGGACTAGCGGGGGGTAAGGGCACAGATACGCAGTATTTT.

This clonotype was seen repeatedly, ten times or more. The V call is TRBV15, the J call TRBJ1-5, with no clear D. CDR3 size: 14 residues. Trimming cost V 8 bases and J 3 bases, with 14 bases left between them. The V gene's germline CDR1 is LNHNV and CDR2 YYDKDF (reference sequence). This CDR3 is CATGPGLVNQPQHF. The CDR3 DNA reads TGTGCCACCGGACCGGGCCTTGTCAATCAGCCCCAGCATTTT.